The 9 T cell receptor beta chains below come from one sample, sequenced in a study of human T cells and chemical hapten exposure (dated by TCRdb to the early 2020s). The library was built by means of RACE. Sequencing took place on a NextSeq 500. TCRdb trimmed public reads at Q25 via fastp, called clones via MiXCR and kept in-frame beta chains. Each entry merges the rows of one CDR3 protein and shows their most common DNA and genes. This sample is represented by 80,000 or so distinct CDR3 sequences; roughly 10% of them were singletons. The ten largest account for roughly 4% of the sample. The meaning of the sample's time point label: patch test 1, 2 weeks after DPC sensitization. This specimen's treatment or condition label, per the study, means: therapeutic diphenylcyclopropenone sensitization with weekly scalp DPC. This material consisted of whole blood, taken in connection with sensitization to the hapten diphenylcyclopropenone (DPC). The receptors derive from a woman aged 45 to 65 with alopecia areata. Some clones in this sample may be carry-over from other donors' samples.

V usage is TRBV18 and J usage is TRBJ2-5; no definite D call. The CDR3 has 14 amino acids. V lost 3 bases and J 1 base, leaving 9 bases between the germline ends. Germline loops: CDR1 KGHSH, CDR2 LQKENI. The chain's CDR3 is CASSPLQSQETQYF. The CDR3 DNA sequence: TGTGCCAGCTCACCTTTGCAGTCCCAAGAGACCCAGTACTTC.

About this clonotype itself: Possible read error: a much larger clone is one base away. V gene TRBV12-3 or TRBV12-4 combines with J gene TRBJ2-1; D unclear. This CDR3 region has 15 residues. The CDR3 sequence: CASSLGLVAYNGQFF. The CDR3 DNA sequence: TGTGCCAGCAGTTTAGGACTCGTTGCCTACAATGGGCAGTTCTTC.

This clonotype was detected ten times or more. The genes are TRBV7-2 and TRBJ2-7; TRBD1 or TRBD2 may be the D gene (5 bases each). The CDR3 is 16 amino acids. Germline V lookup: CDR1 SGHTA, CDR2 FQGNSA. The V end lost 1 base, the J end lost 3 bases, and 16 bases lay between the germline ends. CDR3: CASSLEEPGPNYEQYF. The CDR3 region has the DNA TGTGCCAGCAGCTTAGAGGAACCGGGACCGAACTACGAGCAGTACTTC.

This clonotype came up a few times. V gene TRBV3-1 combines with J gene TRBJ2-7; D is possibly TRBD2 (6 bases). Trimming pared 5 bases from V and 2 bases from J, leaving 13 bases between. The CDR3 has 14 residues. Germline V gene lookup returns CDR1 LGHDT and CDR2 YNNKEL (reference sequence). The CDR3: CASSFLARAYEQYF. The CDR3 bases are TGTGCCAGCAGCTTCCTAGCGCGAGCCTACGAGCAGTACTTC.

This clonotype was seen more than once but under ten times. V is TRBV5-1 and J is TRBJ1-1; D unresolved. CDR1 SGHRS and CDR2 YFSETQ come from the germline V gene. Trimming pared 4 bases from V and 4 bases from J, leaving 14 bases between. The CDR3 has 14 residues. CDR3 DNA: TGCGCCAGCAGCACGTCTACCCGGGGCACTGAAGCTTTCTTT. Translation gives CASSTSTRGTEAFF.

In its sample, this clonotype was seen many times. The CDR3 reads CSAPKAGANVLTF. CDR3 DNA: TGCAGTGCGCCCAAGGCTGGGGCCAACGTCCTGACTTTC. The chain links TRBV20-1 to TRBJ2-6; D unclear. The CDR3 totals 13 residues. Trimming stripped 6 bases from V and 2 bases from J, with 8 bases between. CDR1 DFQATT and CDR2 SNEGSKA come from the germline V gene (reference sequence).

The table lists this clonotype with many counts. The chain employs TRBV12-3 or TRBV12-4 and TRBJ1-1; D is possibly TRBD1 (6 bases). Trimming removed 11 bases at V and 4 bases at J, with 14 bases between. The CDR3 totals 12 residues. The CDR3 protein is CALGWGATEAFF. The CDR3 coding sequence is TGTGCCTTAGGATGGGGGGCCACTGAAGCTTTCTTT.

This clonotype was picked up many times. The rearrangement links TRBV11-2 to TRBJ2-3, with a possible D match to TRBD2 (5 bases). The CDR3 consists of 15 residues. V dropped 2 bases and J dropped 2 bases, with 11 bases sitting between them. The germline CDR1 and CDR2 sequences are SGHAT and FQNNGV. CDR3 in amino acids: CASSLMTGITDTQYF. The CDR3 bases are TGTGCCAGCAGCTTAATGACGGGAATCACAGATACGCAGTATTTT.

This clonotype was seen a few times. The chain carries TRBV5-1 and TRBJ2-1; D gene unclear. CDR3 length: 18 amino acids. V lost 0 bases and J lost 5, with 21 bases in between. From germline, CDR1 is SGHRS and CDR2 YFSETQ. The CDR3 nucleotides are TGCGCCAGCAGCTTGGGTCCCAGCACATACATAAAGAACAATGAGCAGTTCTTC. This sequence encodes CASSLGPSTYIKNNEQFF.